These 18 T cell receptor beta chains were all obtained from the same sample, sequenced in a study of cytomegalovirus exposure and HLA in healthy donors. The PCR was carried out with 60 Vbeta primers and 13 Jbeta primers. Only in-frame clones appear in the TCRdb table, and some are missing; sequencing was by immunoSEQ multiplex PCR. The sample comprises around 210,000 clones, about three quarters of which are singletons, and 0.47% rests with the top ten. Input material: PBMCs. The receptors derive from a boy between 5 and 17 years old in good health and CMV-seronegative.

The rearrangement links TRBV6-6 to TRBJ1-3; D uncertain. Trimming took off 5 bases at V and 0 bases at J, with 8 bases between the two ends. Germline V gene data show CDR1 as MNHNY and CDR2 as SVGAGI (reference sequence). CDR3 length: 14 amino acids. The CDR3 sequence: CASSLLSSGNTIYF. Written as DNA, the CDR3 is TGTGCCAGCAGTCTTCTATCCTCTGGAAACACCATATATTTT.

This clone was counted between two and nine times. The chain carries TRBV29-1 and TRBJ2-1; weak D call: TRBD1 (6 bases). V lost 4 bases, J lost 4 bases, and 14 bases lay in between. This CDR3 is built from 14 residues. The V gene's germline CDR1 is SQVTM and CDR2 ANQGSEA. The CDR3 bases are TGCAGCGTTGTGGTGGGGGCGCTTTACAATGAGCAGTTCTTC. Protein product: CSVVVGALYNEQFF.

This chain uses TRBV27 with TRBJ2-2; 7 bases fit TRBD2. This CDR3 spans 17 amino acids. From germline, CDR1 is MNHEY and CDR2 SMNVEV (reference sequence). V trimming: 6 bases; J trimming: 2 bases; junction bases outside the gene matches: 12. CDR3 DNA: TGTGCCAGCAGCTCGGGACTACTATGGAGTAACACCGGGGAGCTGTTTTTT. Protein: CASSSGLLWSNTGELFF.

The chain is built from TRBV4-1 and TRBJ1-1; 8 bases map to TRBD1. CDR1 and CDR2 from the germline V gene are MGHRA and YSYEKL. V shed 4 bases, J shed 1 base, and the junction held 17 bases outside the gene matches. The CDR3 extends over 19 amino acids. The CDR3 loop reads CASSPDEYLTGQENTEAFF. The CDR3 DNA reads TGCGCCAGCAGCCCCGATGAGTACCTAACGGGACAGGAGAACACTGAAGCTTTCTTT.

The CDR3 protein is CASSEGGADTQYF. CDR3 bases: TGCGCCAGCAGTGAAGGAGGGGCCGATACGCAGTATTTT. The V and J genes are TRBV10-2 and TRBJ2-3; possibly TRBD2 for D (6 bases). Germline CDR1 is WSHSY and CDR2 is SAAADI. The CDR3 sequence is 13 residues long. The germline V and J ends were trimmed by 3 bases and 6 bases, with 10 bases remaining between them.

Of note for this clone: The sample contains more than one DNA sequence encoding this CDR3. The J gene is TRBJ2-7, the V gene TRBV29-1; D is unclear. CDR1 and CDR2 from the germline V gene are SQVTM and ANQGSEA. The V end lost 4 bases, the J end lost 0 bases, and 4 bases lay between the germline ends. The CDR3 is 11 residues long. The CDR3 region is CSVASSYEQYF. Written as DNA, the CDR3 is TGCAGCGTTGCCAGCTCCTACGAGCAGTACTTC.

V is TRBV2 and J is TRBJ2-7; 9 nucleotides match TRBD1. The CDR3 is made up of 15 amino acids. Unmatched junction bases numbered 9, after V lost 5 bases and J lost 4 bases. Germline V gene sequence: CDR1 SNHLY, CDR2 FYNNEI. CDR3 sequence (DNA): TGTGCCAGCAGTATCAGGACAGGGGAGGGTTACGAGCAGTACTTC. Translated: CASSIRTGEGYEQYF.

This clone was seen a handful of times. Different DNA sequences within this sample yield the same CDR3. The V and J genes are TRBV7-8 and TRBJ2-7; no clear D gene. Per germline, CDR1 SGHVS and CDR2 FQNEAQ. Trimming stripped 1 base from V and 3 bases from J, with 7 bases between. The length of the CDR3 is 13 residues. CDR3 sequence: CASSLGPSYEQYF. The CDR3, as DNA: TGTGCCAGCAGCTTAGGTCCCAGCTACGAGCAGTACTTC.

V is TRBV6-5 and J is TRBJ1-3, with D perhaps matching TRBD1 (6 bases). The CDR3 contains 13 residues. V was clipped by 5 bases and J by 15 bases, with 20 bases between them. Germline values: CDR1 MNHEY, CDR2 SVGAGI. In DNA, the CDR3 is TGTGCCAGCAGTCCCGGGACATTTGGGAGTGGATATTTT. It codes for CASSPGTFGSGYF.

This clone appeared once. CDR3 nucleotides: TGTGCCAGCAGCTTAGTCGGAGCGGGGGGGTATTCCTACGAGCAGTACTTC. Protein sequence: CASSLVGAGGYSYEQYF. This chain uses TRBV7-8 with TRBJ2-7; 10 bases are shared with TRBD2. The CDR3 is 17 residues long. V shed 1 base and J 1 base; nucleotides not matched to a gene: 7. Per the germline V gene, CDR1 is SGHVS and CDR2 is FQNEAQ.

This chain connects TRBV9 to TRBJ2-5; 10 nucleotides line up with TRBD2. This CDR3 is 17 amino acids long. V gave up 3 bases and J gave up 1 base; unmatched junction bases: 9. Germline V CDR1 and CDR2: SGDLS, YYNGEE. The CDR3 loop is CASSAGRASGSQETQYF. As DNA, the CDR3 is TGTGCCAGCAGCGCCGGGCGGGCTAGCGGGAGCCAAGAGACCCAGTACTTC.

The J gene is TRBJ2-5, the V gene TRBV2; 7 bases are a match to TRBD1. TRBJ2-7 matches the DNA end more closely, so the J call is doubtful. Germline V gene lookup returns CDR1 SNHLY and CDR2 FYNNEI. This CDR3 comprises 15 residues. The CDR3, as DNA: TGTGCCAGCAGTGAACTCTGGACAGGACCCTACGAGCAGTACTTC. Translated, it gives CASSELWTGPYEQYF.

The chain joins TRBV7-9 to TRBJ1-1, with a tentative D call TRBD1 (6 bases). The CDR3 covers 13 residues. Trimming shortened V by 4 bases and J by 4 bases, and 10 bases separated the two germline ends. Germline V gene lookup returns CDR1 SEHNR and CDR2 FQNEAQ (reference sequence). The CDR3 region is CASSWTEGTEAFF. The DNA of the CDR3 is TGTGCCAGCAGCTGGACAGAGGGCACTGAAGCTTTCTTT.

The rearrangement links TRBV5-1 to TRBJ2-1; D is uncertain. The germline V gene has CDR1 SGHRS and CDR2 YFSETQ. The V end was cut by 0 bases, the J end by 3 bases, with 4 bases between. The CDR3 is 13 residues long. The CDR3 reads CASSLAVYNEQFF. The CDR3 nucleotides read TGCGCCAGCAGCTTGGCCGTCTACAATGAGCAGTTCTTC.

This chain links TRBV5-4 with TRBJ2-7; TRBD2 aligns across 8 bases. This CDR3 comprises 15 residues. J was trimmed by 7 bases and V by 0 bases; bases with no gene match: 9. Germline-derived CDR1 and CDR2 are SGHNT and YYREEE (reference sequence). The CDR3: CASSLGGSGGGEQYF. The CDR3 DNA is TGTGCCAGCAGCTTGGGGGGAAGCGGGGGTGGAGAGCAGTACTTC. Full variable domain (rest looked up from reference TRBV5-4 and TRBJ2-7): ETGVTQSPTHLIKTRGQQVTLRCSSQSGHNTVSWYQQALGQGPQFIFQYYREEENGRGNFPPRFSGLQFPNYSSELNVNALELDDSALYLCASSLGGSGGGEQYFGPGTRLTVT.

The chain couples TRBV11-2 to TRBJ1-5; the match to TRBD1 covers 7 bases. This CDR3 region has 15 residues. Germline V gene sequence: CDR1 SGHAT, CDR2 FQNNGV. V was clipped by 4 bases and J by 2 bases; unmatched bases: 5. In DNA, the CDR3 is TGTGCCAGCAGCTCAGGCAGGGGGGGCAATCAGCCCCAGCATTTT. Translation gives CASSSGRGGNQPQHF.

There are a few counts of this clone. V and J are TRBV13 and TRBJ2-7; 10 bases agree with TRBD2. Germline values: CDR1 PRHDT, CDR2 FYEKMQ (reference sequence). The CDR3 is 15 residues long. The V and J ends lost 0 bases and 5 bases, in that order; junction bases with no gene match: 4. CDR3: CASSLGGSGGNEQYF. The DNA of the CDR3 is TGTGCCAGCAGCTTAGGCGGTAGCGGGGGGAACGAGCAGTACTTC.

This chain links TRBV19 with TRBJ2-7; D is perhaps TRBD1 (6 bases). From germline, CDR1 is LNHDA and CDR2 SQIVND (reference sequence). The V and J ends lost 6 bases and 2 bases respectively, with 20 bases between them. The CDR3 consists of 16 residues. CDR3 in amino acids: CASSIWARGSTYEQYF. CDR3 nucleotide sequence: TGTGCCAGTAGCATATGGGCGAGGGGGTCCACCTACGAGCAGTACTTC.